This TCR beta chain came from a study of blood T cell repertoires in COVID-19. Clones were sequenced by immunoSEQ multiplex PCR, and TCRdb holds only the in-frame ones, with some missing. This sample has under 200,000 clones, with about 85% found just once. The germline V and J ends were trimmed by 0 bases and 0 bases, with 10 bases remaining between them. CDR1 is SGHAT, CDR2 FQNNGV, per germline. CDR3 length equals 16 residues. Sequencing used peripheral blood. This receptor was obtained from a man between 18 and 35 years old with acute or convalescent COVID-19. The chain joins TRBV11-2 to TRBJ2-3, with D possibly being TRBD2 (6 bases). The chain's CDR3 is CASSLDRSGSTDTQYF. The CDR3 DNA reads TGTGCCAGCAGCTTAGATCGTAGCGGAAGCACAGATACGCAGTATTTT. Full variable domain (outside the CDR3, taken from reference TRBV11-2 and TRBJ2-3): EAGVAQSPRYKIIEKRQSVAFWCNPISGHATLYWYQQILGQGPKLLIQFQNNGVVDDSQLPKDRFSAERLKGVDSTLKIQPAKLEDSAVYLCASSLDRSGSTDTQYFGPGTRLTVL.